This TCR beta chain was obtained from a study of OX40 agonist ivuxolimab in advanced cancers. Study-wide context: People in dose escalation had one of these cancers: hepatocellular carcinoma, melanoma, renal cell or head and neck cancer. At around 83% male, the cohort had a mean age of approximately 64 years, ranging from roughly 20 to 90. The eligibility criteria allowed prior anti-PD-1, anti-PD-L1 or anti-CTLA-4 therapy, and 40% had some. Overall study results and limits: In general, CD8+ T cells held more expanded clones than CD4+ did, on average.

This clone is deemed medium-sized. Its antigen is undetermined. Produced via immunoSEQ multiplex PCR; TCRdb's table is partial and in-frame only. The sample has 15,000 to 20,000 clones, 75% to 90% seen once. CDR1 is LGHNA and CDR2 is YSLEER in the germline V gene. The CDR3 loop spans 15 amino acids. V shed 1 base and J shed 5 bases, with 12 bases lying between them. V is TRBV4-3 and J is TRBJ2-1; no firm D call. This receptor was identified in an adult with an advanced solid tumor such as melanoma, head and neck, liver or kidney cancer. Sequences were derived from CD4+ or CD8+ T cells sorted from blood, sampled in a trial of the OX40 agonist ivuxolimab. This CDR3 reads CASSQVAHTDNEQFF. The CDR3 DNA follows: TGCGCCAGCAGCCAAGTTGCCCATACGGACAATGAGCAGTTCTTC.